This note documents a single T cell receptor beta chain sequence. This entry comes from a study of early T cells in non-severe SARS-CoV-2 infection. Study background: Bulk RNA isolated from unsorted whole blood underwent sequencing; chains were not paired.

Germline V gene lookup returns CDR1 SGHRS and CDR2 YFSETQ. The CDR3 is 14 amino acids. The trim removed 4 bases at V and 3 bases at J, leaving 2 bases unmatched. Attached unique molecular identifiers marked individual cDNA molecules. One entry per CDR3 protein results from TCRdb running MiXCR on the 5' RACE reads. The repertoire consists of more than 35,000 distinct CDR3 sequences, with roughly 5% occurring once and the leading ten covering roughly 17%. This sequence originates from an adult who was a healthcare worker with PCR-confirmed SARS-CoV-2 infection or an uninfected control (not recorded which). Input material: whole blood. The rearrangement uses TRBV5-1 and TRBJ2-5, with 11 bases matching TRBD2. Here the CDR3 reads CASSILAGEETQYF. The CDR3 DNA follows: TGCGCCAGCAGCATACTAGCGGGGGAAGAGACCCAGTACTTC.